These 26 T cell receptor beta chains were sequenced from one sample in a study of Ad26.COV2.S vaccination and SARS-CoV-2 variants. Data came from immunoSEQ multiplex PCR; TCRdb stores just in-frame clones and leaves some out. The sample yields 500,000 or so clones, roughly 89% seen once. Treatment: roughly 19 received Ad26.COV2.S at low or high dose, single or two shots; about 5 received placebo; per-sample allocation not given. All samples were drawn on day 63, counting from the first vaccine or placebo injection. The sample here was peripheral blood, taken in a trial of Ad26.COV2.S vaccine versus placebo. All receptors come from a person between 18 and 65 years old who received the Ad26.COV2.S COVID-19 vaccine or a placebo.

The chain has TRBV9 and TRBJ1-2; 9 bases agree with TRBD1. V lost 4 bases and J lost 6; bases outside the gene matches: 10. The CDR3 runs 15 residues. Germline assignment: CDR1 SGDLS and CDR2 YYNGEE. The CDR3 bases are TGTGCCAGCAGCCTCCGGACAGGGGAGAAGAATGGCTACACCTTC. It specifies CASSLRTGEKNGYTF.

The chain carries TRBV7-2 and TRBJ2-5; D is unresolved. The ends were cut back, 2 bases at V and 7 bases at J, with 8 bases in the middle. The CDR3 spans 12 residues. Germline CDR1 and CDR2: SGHTA and FQGNSA. In DNA, the CDR3 is TGTGCCAGCAGCTTAAATCGCGGGACCCAGTACTTC. It is translated as CASSLNRGTQYF.

V usage is TRBV7-6 and J usage is TRBJ2-3, with a weak D call TRBD2 (5 bases). V was clipped by 6 bases and J by 10 bases, with 20 bases between them. CDR3 length equals 14 residues. CDR1 and CDR2 from the germline V gene are SGHVS and FNYEAQ. CDR3 bases: TGTGCCAGCAGTCCGAACGAAAACCCCGGGGCGCAGTATTTT. Translated, it gives CASSPNENPGAQYF.

The chain couples TRBV4-2 to TRBJ2-7; 11 positions agree with TRBD1. Germline V gene sequence: CDR1 LGHNA, CDR2 YNFKEQ. This CDR3 has 14 amino acids. V lost 4 bases to trimming and J lost 4 bases; unmatched junction nucleotides: 3. The CDR3 DNA is TGTGCCAGCAGCCGGGACAGGGGGACTTACGAGCAGTACTTC. It codes for CASSRDRGTYEQYF.

V and J are TRBV15 and TRBJ2-2, with D hard to call. V was pared by 2 bases and J by 6 bases, with 10 bases between. Germline CDR1 LNHNV, CDR2 YYDKDF (reference sequence). There are 14 residues in the CDR3. The CDR3 DNA is TGTGCCACCAGCAGAACGATCGCCTCCGGGGAGCTGTTTTTT. It codes for CATSRTIASGELFF.

The V and J genes are TRBV2 and TRBJ2-1, with 10 bases lining up with TRBD2. Germline values: CDR1 SNHLY, CDR2 FYNNEI. V lost 2 bases, J lost 3 bases, and 7 bases stayed unmatched. The CDR3 sequence is 17 residues long. CDR3 nucleotide sequence: TGTGCCAGCAGTGAAACACTAGCGGGGACGAGCTACAATGAGCAGTTCTTC. Residues: CASSETLAGTSYNEQFF.

This chain uses TRBV11-2 with TRBJ2-1; D not resolved. V lost 2 bases and J 6 bases, leaving 2 bases between the germline ends. CDR3 size: 11 residues. The V gene's germline CDR1 is SGHAT and CDR2 FQNNGV. In DNA form, the CDR3 reads TGTGCCAGCAGCTTAATCAATGAGCAGTTCTTC. It encodes CASSLINEQFF.

CDR3 coding DNA: TGCGCCAGCAGCCCCGCACTCTACGATGAGGATACGCAGTATTTT. It specifies CASSPALYDEDTQYF. The chain joins TRBV5-1 to TRBJ2-3; D remains unclear. Germline assignment: CDR1 SGHRS and CDR2 YFSETQ. This CDR3 contains 15 residues. Trimming shortened V by 4 bases and J by 6 bases, and 18 bases separated the two germline ends.

This clone has only a few counts. This chain joins TRBV6-2 or TRBV6-3 and TRBJ1-5, with unresolved D. The V end lost 4 bases, the J end lost 2 bases, and 15 bases lay between the germline ends. Germline V gene sequence: CDR1 MNHEY, CDR2 SVGEGT. The CDR3 has 16 amino acids. CDR3 protein: CASSSPAGGGNQPQHF. DNA for the CDR3: TGTGCCAGCAGTTCCCCCGCCGGAGGAGGCAATCAGCCCCAGCATTTT.

The chain joins TRBV3-1 (or the pseudogene TRBV3-2) to TRBJ2-1; D is undetermined. Trimming pared 2 bases from V and 3 bases from J, leaving 8 bases between. Germline CDR1 reads LGHDT; CDR2 reads YNNKEL (reference sequence). This CDR3 is built from 14 residues. The CDR3 region is CASSQPVGYNEQFF. Written as DNA, the CDR3 is TGTGCCAGCAGCCAACCAGTGGGCTACAATGAGCAGTTCTTC.

A single count supports this clone. This chain connects TRBV5-6 to TRBJ2-5, with D perhaps matching TRBD1 (5 bases). The V end was cut by 0 bases, the J end by 3 bases, with 15 bases between. In germline, CDR1 is SGHDT, CDR2 YYEEEE. CDR3 size: 16 residues. This chain's CDR3 is CASSLVQGRYEETQYF. The CDR3 DNA reads as TGTGCCAGCAGCTTGGTTCAGGGCCGGTACGAAGAGACCCAGTACTTC. Complete variable domain (other parts from reference TRBV5-6 and TRBJ2-5): DAGVTQSPTHLIKTRGQQVTLRCSPKSGHDTVSWYQQALGQGPQFIFQYYEEEERQRGNFPDRFSGHQFPNYSSELNVNALLLGDSALYLCASSLVQGRYEETQYFGPGTRLLVL.

V gene TRBV7-3 combines with J gene TRBJ2-1; D is tentatively TRBD1 or TRBD2 (6 bases each). Germline V gene data show CDR1 as SGHTA and CDR2 as FQGTGA. This CDR3 region has 16 residues. Trimming took 5 bases from V and 9 from J, leaving 23 bases between them. The CDR3 DNA sequence: TGTGCCAGCAGCCCGGTGGGTTCGGGGGCTGTAGTTGAGCAGTTCTTC. Its protein product is CASSPVGSGAVVEQFF.

This clone occurred a few times. This chain joins TRBV13 and TRBJ2-5; a weak D match, TRBD2 (6 bases). The germline V gene has CDR1 PRHDT and CDR2 FYEKMQ (reference sequence). V was pared by 2 bases and J by 0 bases, with 7 bases between. The CDR3 consists of 14 residues. This CDR3 reads CASSLWRDQETQYF. The CDR3 nucleotides are TGTGCCAGCAGCTTATGGAGGGACCAAGAGACCCAGTACTTC. Full variable domain (remainder filled in from reference TRBV13 and TRBJ2-5): AAGVIQSPRHLIKEKRETATLKCYPIPRHDTVYWYQQGPGQDPQFLISFYEKMQSDKGSIPDRFSAQQFSDYHSELNMSSLELGDSALYFCASSLWRDQETQYFGPGTRLLVL.

This clone was counted a few times. J is TRBJ1-1 and V is TRBV6-5; no clear D. CDR3 size: 14 residues. The germline V gene has CDR1 MNHEY and CDR2 SVGAGI. V lost 0 bases and J lost 3, with 8 bases in between. The CDR3 DNA reads as TGTGCCAGCAGTTACTCGAGAGGATACACTGAAGCTTTCTTT. Amino acid sequence: CASSYSRGYTEAFF.

The V and J genes are TRBV29-1 and TRBJ1-1; D may be TRBD1 (5 bases). The CDR3 has 12 residues. The germline V gene encodes CDR1 SQVTM and CDR2 ANQGSEA. In DNA form, the CDR3 reads TGCCACGTTGGCGGGGCGAACACTGAAGCTTTCTTT. Protein: CHVGGANTEAFF.

The chain recombines TRBV27 with TRBJ2-1; D is perhaps TRBD2 (7 bases). The germline V and J ends were trimmed by 5 bases and 10 bases, with 21 bases remaining between them. The CDR3 runs to 15 residues. Germline CDR1 reads MNHEY; CDR2 reads SMNVEV (reference sequence). The CDR3 region is CASSPRRGGAGEQFF. The CDR3 region has the DNA TGTGCCAGCAGTCCGCGGAGAGGGGGGGCAGGCGAGCAGTTCTTC.

The J gene is TRBJ1-1, the V gene TRBV12-3 or TRBV12-4; D is unresolved. V was clipped by 6 bases and J by 0 bases, with 8 bases between them. The CDR3 has 13 amino acids. The CDR3 loop reads CASSGRVNTEAFF. The CDR3 region has the DNA TGTGCCAGCAGCGGGAGGGTGAACACTGAAGCTTTCTTT.

V is TRBV7-2 and J is TRBJ1-1; maybe TRBD1 (6 bases). Trimming cost V 3 bases and J 3 bases, with 8 bases left between them. Germline loops: CDR1 SGHTA, CDR2 FQGNSA. This CDR3 contains 13 residues. This CDR3 is CASSFQGHTEAFF. The CDR3 nucleotides read TGTGCCAGCAGCTTTCAGGGGCACACTGAAGCTTTCTTT.

The genes are TRBV5-5 and TRBJ2-2; possibly TRBD1 for D (6 bases). CDR1 SGHKS and CDR2 YYEKEE come from the germline V gene (reference sequence). The CDR3 consists of 16 residues. V gave up 2 bases and J gave up 6 bases, with 17 bases separating them. CDR3 protein: CASSFLPGHLSGELFF. CDR3 coding DNA: TGTGCCAGCAGCTTCCTCCCGGGACACCTCTCCGGGGAGCTGTTTTTT.

Here the CDR3 DNA reads TGTGCCAGCTCACAAGAATCGACAGCCCTTTATGAAAAACTGTTTTTT. Its protein product is CASSQESTALYEKLFF. The rearrangement links TRBV18 to TRBJ1-4; D possibly corresponds to TRBD1 (5 bases). Trimming took off 4 bases at V and 6 bases at J, with 18 bases between the two ends. Germline values: CDR1 KGHSH, CDR2 LQKENI. This CDR3 region has 16 residues.

V usage is TRBV5-1 and J usage is TRBJ1-5; unclear D gene. There are 13 residues in the CDR3. V was cut by 1 base and J by 5 bases, with 7 bases left in between. Germline CDR1 SGHRS, CDR2 YFSETQ. As DNA, the CDR3 is TGCGCCAGCAGCTTGCATTCGGATCAGCCCCAGCATTTT. It yields the protein CASSLHSDQPQHF.

The chain links TRBV29-1 to TRBJ2-5, with TRBD2 matching over 9 bases. V was pared by 4 bases and J by 7 bases, with 7 bases of the junction left unmatched. The CDR3 has 13 amino acids. Germline V CDR1 and CDR2: SQVTM, ANQGSEA. Written as DNA, the CDR3 is TGCAGCGTTGTGACTAGCGGAGGGGGGACCCAGTACTTC. Protein: CSVVTSGGGTQYF.

V usage is TRBV7-2 and J usage is TRBJ1-5, with D possibly matching TRBD1 (5 bases). The CDR3 has 15 amino acids. Per the germline V gene, CDR1 is SGHTA and CDR2 is FQGNSA. Between the trimmed V and J ends, which lost 5 bases and 0 bases, there was a span of 11 bases. This CDR3 reads CASSPDSSSNQPQHF. The CDR3, as DNA: TGTGCCAGCAGCCCCGACAGCTCTAGCAATCAGCCCCAGCATTTT.

This clone was seen just once. This rearrangement joins TRBV3-1 (or the pseudogene TRBV3-2) to TRBJ1-6; D unresolved. V dropped 1 base and J dropped 7 bases, with 11 bases sitting between them. The CDR3 runs 15 residues. CDR1 is LGHDT and CDR2 is YNNKEL in the germline V gene (reference sequence). In DNA, the CDR3 is TGTGCCAGCAGCCAAGTCGGCCCTGGGAATTCACCCCTCCACTTT. Its translation: CASSQVGPGNSPLHF.

The chain combines TRBV28 with TRBJ1-2, with TRBD1 matching over 7 bases. From germline, CDR1 is MDHEN and CDR2 SYDVKM. The junction had 8 bases not matched to a gene; V was cut back by 6 bases and J by 4 bases. CDR3 length equals 14 residues. The CDR3 here is CASSRGQRSYGYTF. DNA for the CDR3: TGTGCCAGCAGCCGGGGACAGAGATCCTATGGCTACACCTTC.

As regards this clone: The junction and the germline gene differ at one end; a read error may be behind it. This rearrangement joins TRBV7-7 to TRBJ2-1; TRBD1 or TRBD2 may be the D gene (5 bases each). The CDR3 sequence is 13 residues long. The V gene's germline CDR1 is SSHAT and CDR2 FNYEAQ (reference sequence). CDR3 sequence: CASSLGTNNEQFF. The CDR3 DNA reads TGTGCTAGCAGCCTTGGGACCAACAATGAGCAGTTCTTC.